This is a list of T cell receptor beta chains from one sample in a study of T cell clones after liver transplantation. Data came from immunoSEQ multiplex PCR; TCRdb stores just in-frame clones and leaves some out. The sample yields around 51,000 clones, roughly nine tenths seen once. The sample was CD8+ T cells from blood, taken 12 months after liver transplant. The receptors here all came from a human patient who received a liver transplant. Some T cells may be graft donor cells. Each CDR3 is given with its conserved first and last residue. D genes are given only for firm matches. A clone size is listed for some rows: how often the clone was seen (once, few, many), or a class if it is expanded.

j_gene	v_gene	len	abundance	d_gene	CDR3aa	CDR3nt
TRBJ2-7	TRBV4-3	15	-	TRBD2	CASSIRLADFYEQYF	TGCGCCAGCAGCATACGACTAGCGGACTTCTACGAGCAGTACTTC
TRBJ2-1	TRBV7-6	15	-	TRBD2	CASTSRLAGALEQFF	TGTGCCAGCACCTCACGACTAGCGGGAGCATTGGAGCAGTTCTTC
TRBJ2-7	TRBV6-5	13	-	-	CASSYFRGDEQYF	TGTGCCAGCAGTTACTTCCGGGGTGACGAGCAGTACTTC
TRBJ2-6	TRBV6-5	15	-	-	CASSYEDSGANVLTF	TGTGCCAGCAGTTATGAGGATTCTGGGGCCAACGTCCTGACTTTC
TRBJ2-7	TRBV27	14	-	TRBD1	CASRTGQAFYEQYF	TGTGCCAGCAGGACGGGACAGGCTTTCTACGAGCAGTACTTC
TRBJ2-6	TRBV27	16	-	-	CASSFLGQTGANVLTF	TGTGCCAGCAGTTTTCTCGGACAGACTGGGGCCAACGTCCTGACTTTC
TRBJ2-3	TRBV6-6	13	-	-	CASSYYPSDTQYF	TGTGCCAGCAGTTACTACCCCTCAGATACGCAGTATTTT
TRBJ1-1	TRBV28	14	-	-	CASSFPEGNAEAFF	TGTGCCAGCAGTTTCCCAGAGGGGAACGCTGAAGCTTTCTTT
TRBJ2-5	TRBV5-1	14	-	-	CASSLLNRAETQYF	TGCGCCAGCAGCCTCCTAAACAGGGCAGAGACCCAGTACTTC
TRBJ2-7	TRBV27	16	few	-	CASSLHKRAPVDEQYF	TGTGCCAGCAGTTTACACAAGCGGGCCCCAGTAGACGAGCAGTACTTC
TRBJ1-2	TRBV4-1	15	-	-	CASSQVISENYGYTF	TGCGCCAGCAGCCAAGTTATATCGGAAAACTATGGCTACACCTTC
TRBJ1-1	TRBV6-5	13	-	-	CASSYRRGTEAFF	TGTGCCAGCAGTTACAGGAGAGGGACTGAAGCTTTCTTT
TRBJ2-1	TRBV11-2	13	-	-	CASSDDGTLEQFF	TGTGCCAGCAGCGATGACGGGACTCTCGAGCAGTTCTTC
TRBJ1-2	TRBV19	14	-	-	CASSSRTDEYGYTF	TGTGCCAGTAGTAGCAGGACAGACGAGTATGGCTACACCTTC
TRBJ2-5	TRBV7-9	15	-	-	CASSSLDSNQETQYF	TGTGCCAGCAGCTCGTTGGACTCAAATCAAGAGACCCAGTACTTC
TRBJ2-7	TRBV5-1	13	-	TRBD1	CASSWDSAYEQYF	TGCGCCAGCAGCTGGGACAGTGCCTACGAGCAGTACTTC
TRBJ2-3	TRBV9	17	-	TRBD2	CASSPGTSGFSTDTQYF	TGTGCCAGCAGCCCCGGGACTAGCGGCTTTAGCACAGATACGCAGTATTTT
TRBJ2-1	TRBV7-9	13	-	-	CASSLPLLDEQFF	TGTGCCAGCAGCCTCCCCTTACTGGATGAGCAGTTCTTC
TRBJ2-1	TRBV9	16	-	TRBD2	CASSVPPGLGEGEQFF	TGTGCCAGCAGCGTTCCCCCGGGACTCGGGGAGGGTGAGCAGTTCTTC
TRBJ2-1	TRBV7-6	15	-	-	CASSLTSPTYNEQFF	TGTGCCAGCAGCTTAACAAGCCCGACTTACAATGAGCAGTTCTTC
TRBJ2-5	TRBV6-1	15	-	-	CASSEIAVVQETQYF	TGTGCCAGCAGTGAAATTGCGGTAGTCCAAGAGACCCAGTACTTC
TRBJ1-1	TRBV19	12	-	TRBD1	CASSGTAFEAFF	TGTGCCAGTAGCGGGACAGCTTTTGAAGCTTTCTTT
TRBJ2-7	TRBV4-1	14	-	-	CASSQDPGSYEQYF	TGCGCCAGCAGCCAAGACCCGGGATCCTACGAGCAGTACTTC
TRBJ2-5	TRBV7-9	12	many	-	CASSGREETQYF	TGTGCCAGCAGCGGGAGAGAAGAGACCCAGTACTTC
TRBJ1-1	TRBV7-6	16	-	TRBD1	CASSLSKTGGETEAFF	TGTGCCAGCAGCTTATCAAAGACAGGGGGCGAGACTGAAGCTTTCTTT
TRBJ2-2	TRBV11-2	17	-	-	CASSLDPDGSNTGELFF	TGTGCCAGCAGCCTAGATCCGGACGGCTCGAACACCGGGGAGCTGTTTTTT
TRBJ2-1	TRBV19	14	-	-	CASSTSGTYNEQFF	TGTGCCAGTAGTACAAGCGGAACATACAATGAGCAGTTCTTC
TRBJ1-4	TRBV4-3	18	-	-	CASSQGLRIGQYNEKLFF	TGCGCCAGCAGCCAAGGGCTTCGAATAGGGCAGTATAATGAAAAACTGTTTTTT
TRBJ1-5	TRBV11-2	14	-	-	CASSESQGLQPQHF	TGTGCCAGCAGCGAAAGCCAGGGCCTTCAGCCCCAGCATTTT
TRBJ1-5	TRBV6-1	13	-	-	CASSWANYQPQHF	TGTGCCAGCAGTTGGGCCAACTATCAGCCCCAGCATTTT
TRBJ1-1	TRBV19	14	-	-	CASSISLGNTEAFF	TGTGCCAGTAGTATATCTCTTGGGAACACTGAAGCTTTCTTT
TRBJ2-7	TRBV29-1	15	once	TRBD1	CSVEVWDRGPYEQYF	TGCAGCGTTGAAGTATGGGACAGGGGACCCTACGAGCAGTACTTC
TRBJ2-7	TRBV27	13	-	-	CASSFLGSYEQYF	TGTGCCAGCAGTTTTTTAGGGTCCTACGAGCAGTACTTC
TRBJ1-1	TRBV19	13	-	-	CASSIGTGFEAFF	TGTGCCAGTAGTATAGGTACAGGTTTCGAAGCTTTCTTT
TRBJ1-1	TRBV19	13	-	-	CASSIGAHTRAFF	TGTGCCAGTAGTATTGGGGCCCACACTCGCGCTTTCTTT
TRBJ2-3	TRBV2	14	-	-	CASSTLIRSDTQYF	TGTGCCAGCTCTACCTTGATACGCTCAGATACGCAGTATTTT
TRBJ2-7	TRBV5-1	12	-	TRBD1	CASSLEGQGRYF	TGCGCCAGCAGCTTGGAAGGACAGGGGAGGTACTTC
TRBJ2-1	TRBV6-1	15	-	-	CASSEEGGAVNEQFF	TGTGCCAGCAGTGAAGAAGGGGGGGCAGTAAATGAGCAGTTCTTC
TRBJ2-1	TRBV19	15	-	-	CASSMDSSGYNEQFF	TGTGCCAGTAGTATGGACTCCTCGGGCTACAATGAGCAGTTCTTC
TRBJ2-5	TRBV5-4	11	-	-	CASSVRETQYF	TGTGCCAGCAGCGTGAGGGAGACCCAGTACTTC
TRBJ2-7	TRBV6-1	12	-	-	CASTLRGYEQYF	TGTGCCAGCACCCTTAGGGGTTACGAGCAGTACTTC
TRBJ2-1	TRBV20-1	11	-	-	CSARDLRVRFF	TGCAGTGCTAGAGATCTGAGGGTACGGTTCTTC
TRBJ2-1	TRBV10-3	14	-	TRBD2	CAIRDSGRADEQFF	TGTGCCATCAGGGATAGCGGGAGGGCCGATGAGCAGTTCTTC
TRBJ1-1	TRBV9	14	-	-	CASSSGGYLTEAFF	TGTGCCAGCAGCTCCGGGGGATACCTCACTGAAGCTTTCTTT